Listed below are T cell receptor beta chains from one sample, sequenced in a study of T cell responses to AZD1222 COVID-19 vaccine. The table came from immunoSEQ multiplex PCR; TCRdb's copy has only in-frame clones and leaves some out. The sample shows approximately 180,000 clones, 85% to 90% of them seen only once. The source was peripheral blood, collected on day 0 of AZD1222 vaccination. These receptors were collected from an adult in good health. Both conserved end residues are part of each CDR3. A D gene is named only where the DNA matches it firmly. Clone size is stated in some rows and not others, as once, few, many or a class when expanded.

D: TRBD1; J: TRBJ1-4; length: 15; V: TRBV13; size: NA; DNA: TGTGCCAGCAGCCAAACCGGGACAGGGGGCGAAAAACTGTTTTTT; CDR3: CASSQTGTGGEKLFF
D: TRBD2; J: TRBJ2-3; length: 16; V: TRBV9; size: NA; DNA: TGTGCCAGCAGCGTTTATGCGGGGGGGTCTACAGATACGCAGTATTTT; CDR3: CASSVYAGGSTDTQYF
D: TRBD1; J: TRBJ2-5; length: 14; V: TRBV5-1; size: NA; DNA: TGCGCCAGCAGATCGGGACAGGGTCAAGAGACCCAGTACTTC; CDR3: CASRSGQGQETQYF
D: TRBD1; J: TRBJ2-2; length: 17; V: TRBV5-1; size: NA; DNA: TGCGCCAGCAGCTTGAAGACAGGGGGCTTTAACACCGGGGAGCTGTTTTTT; CDR3: CASSLKTGGFNTGELFF
D: NA; J: TRBJ1-1; length: 15; V: TRBV9; size: NA; DNA: TGTGCCAGCAGCGTAGGATCGGGGTTGGGGACTGAAGCTTTCTTT; CDR3: CASSVGSGLGTEAFF
D: NA; J: TRBJ1-1; length: 14; V: TRBV18; size: NA; DNA: TGTGCCAGCTCACCGGCTCGCGGGGACACTGAAGCTTTCTTT; CDR3: CASSPARGDTEAFF
D: NA; J: TRBJ2-1; length: 15; V: TRBV11-2; size: NA; DNA: TGTGCCAGCAGCTTCGCCGGGACGGAGAACAATGAGCAGTTCTTC; CDR3: CASSFAGTENNEQFF
D: NA; J: TRBJ1-5; length: 14; V: TRBV6-5; size: NA; DNA: TGTGCCAGCAGTTACTTGGGGAGCAATCAGCCCCAGCATTTT; CDR3: CASSYLGSNQPQHF
D: TRBD1; J: TRBJ1-1; length: 16; V: TRBV5-4; size: NA; DNA: TGTGCCAGCAGCGTGCAGGGGGCGCGGGGGGTCACTGAAGCTTTCTTT; CDR3: CASSVQGARGVTEAFF
D: TRBD2; J: TRBJ2-1; length: 15; V: TRBV7-3; size: NA; DNA: TGTGCCAGCAGCCCACTAGCGGGGGGAGGCAATGAGCAGTTCTTC; CDR3: CASSPLAGGGNEQFF
D: NA; J: TRBJ1-5; length: 13; V: TRBV4-2; size: NA; DNA: TGTGCCAGCAGCGGTCGGCTCGGCCAGCCCCAGCATTTT; CDR3: CASSGRLGQPQHF
D: NA; J: TRBJ2-2; length: 14; V: TRBV11-3; size: few; DNA: TGTGCCAGCAGCTTAGGTCCGTCCACCGGGGAGCTGTTTTTT; CDR3: CASSLGPSTGELFF
D: NA; J: TRBJ2-7; length: 11; V: TRBV12-3/TRBV12-4; size: NA; DNA: TGTGCCAGCAGTTTCTTACGGGAGCAGTACTTC; CDR3: CASSFLREQYF
D: NA; J: TRBJ1-5; length: 14; V: TRBV4-1; size: NA; DNA: TGCGCCAGCAGCCAGGGCCGGGGGAGTCAGCCCCAGCATTTT; CDR3: CASSQGRGSQPQHF
D: NA; J: TRBJ2-1; length: 13; V: TRBV7-8; size: NA; DNA: TGTGCCAGCAGCCGGGGACGTTACAATGAGCAGTTCTTC; CDR3: CASSRGRYNEQFF
D: NA; J: TRBJ2-3; length: 13; V: TRBV11-3; size: NA; DNA: TGTGCCAGCAGCCCCCGGACGGGAGATACGCAGTATTTT; CDR3: CASSPRTGDTQYF
D: TRBD1; J: TRBJ2-7; length: 13; V: TRBV10-3; size: NA; DNA: TGTGCCATCAGTGGACAGGGAACCTACGAGCAGTACTTC; CDR3: CAISGQGTYEQYF
D: NA; J: TRBJ1-5; length: 16; V: TRBV7-2; size: NA; DNA: TGTGCCAGCAGCGTGGGAGCCACATATAGCAATCAGCCCCAGCATTTT; CDR3: CASSVGATYSNQPQHF
D: NA; J: TRBJ2-1; length: 13; V: TRBV6-2/TRBV6-3; size: NA; DNA: TGTGCCAGCAGTCCCGACAGGAACAATGAGCAGTTCTTC; CDR3: CASSPDRNNEQFF
D: NA; J: TRBJ2-7; length: 12; V: TRBV2; size: NA; DNA: TGTGCCAGCCAGGACAGCGCCTACGAGCAGTACTTC; CDR3: CASQDSAYEQYF
D: NA; J: TRBJ2-3; length: 17; V: TRBV11-2; size: NA; DNA: TGTGCCAGCAGCTTAGGGGCGGCAACGCGGCTCACAGATACGCAGTATTTT; CDR3: CASSLGAATRLTDTQYF
D: TRBD1; J: TRBJ1-5; length: 15; V: TRBV27; size: NA; DNA: TGTGCCAGCAAGTTAGAGACAGGGGGTAATCAGCCCCAGCATTTT; CDR3: CASKLETGGNQPQHF
D: TRBD1; J: TRBJ2-7; length: 16; V: TRBV11-1; size: once; DNA: TGTGCCAGCAGCTTGCGAGGGCAGGGGGCGTCCTACGAGCAGTACTTC; CDR3: CASSLRGQGASYEQYF
D: NA; J: TRBJ2-1; length: 16; V: TRBV9; size: once; DNA: TGTGCCAGCAGTCGCTATAGGGCTAGCGACGGGAATGAGCAGTTCTTC; CDR3: CASSRYRASDGNEQFF
D: TRBD1; J: TRBJ2-7; length: 15; V: TRBV2; size: once; DNA: TGTGCCAGCGCATTGGACAGGGGGCCTTTCCACGAGCAGTACTTC; CDR3: CASALDRGPFHEQYF
D: NA; J: TRBJ2-7; length: 13; V: TRBV30; size: NA; DNA: TGTGCCTGGAGTCCTGGTTCGAACTACGAGCAGTACTTC; CDR3: CAWSPGSNYEQYF
D: NA; J: TRBJ1-1; length: 14; V: TRBV5-6; size: few; DNA: TGTGCCAGCAGCTTGGGAGTGACTCCCAATGTAGCTTTCTTT; CDR3: CASSLGVTPNVAFF
D: NA; J: TRBJ1-2; length: 15; V: TRBV18; size: NA; DNA: TGTGCCAGCTCACCAGGGGGGGCCGGGAGCTATGGCTACACCTTC; CDR3: CASSPGGAGSYGYTF
D: TRBD1; J: TRBJ1-2; length: 15; V: TRBV9; size: NA; DNA: TGTGCCAGCAGCGTATCAACAGGGGAGGCCTATGGCTACACCTTC; CDR3: CASSVSTGEAYGYTF
D: NA; J: TRBJ2-5; length: 17; V: TRBV6-1; size: NA; DNA: TGTGCCAGCAGTGAATATACAGATTGGGGCGGTGGAGAGACCCAGTACTTC; CDR3: CASSEYTDWGGGETQYF
D: TRBD1; J: TRBJ2-1; length: 16; V: TRBV4-1; size: NA; DNA: TGCGCCAGCAGCCAAAGGGGTTGGACAGGGGGGGCTGAGCAGTTCTTC; CDR3: CASSQRGWTGGAEQFF
D: NA; J: TRBJ2-2; length: 13; V: TRBV27; size: NA; DNA: TGTGCCAGCAGTTGGAAGGGGACCGGGGAGCTGTTTTTT; CDR3: CASSWKGTGELFF
D: NA; J: TRBJ1-6; length: 14; V: TRBV6-5; size: NA; DNA: TGTGCCAGCAGTCGGGACTCCTATAATTCACCCCTCCACTTT; CDR3: CASSRDSYNSPLHF
D: NA; J: TRBJ1-1; length: 13; V: TRBV11-1; size: NA; DNA: TGTGCCAGCAGTCCTTTTATGAACACTGAAGCTTTCTTT; CDR3: CASSPFMNTEAFF
D: TRBD1; J: TRBJ2-7; length: 16; V: TRBV19; size: NA; DNA: TGTGCCAGTAGTACCCGAGGGGGCTACAGCTCCTACGAGCAGTACTTC; CDR3: CASSTRGGYSSYEQYF
D: TRBD1; J: TRBJ1-6; length: 13; V: TRBV5-1; size: NA; DNA: TGCGCCAGCAGGTGGACAGGGGAGAAGGCCCTCCACTTT; CDR3: CASRWTGEKALHF
D: NA; J: TRBJ1-1; length: 14; V: TRBV5-1; size: NA; DNA: TGCGCCAGCAGTTCGGGCAGGGAAGTCGGTGAAGCTTTCTTT; CDR3: CASSSGREVGEAFF
D: NA; J: TRBJ1-2; length: 14; V: TRBV9; size: NA; DNA: TGTGCCAGCAGCCCTCAAAGCGCGCACCATGGCTACACCTTC; CDR3: CASSPQSAHHGYTF
D: NA; J: TRBJ1-4; length: 16; V: TRBV28; size: few; DNA: TGTGCCAGCAGTTTTCAGACACGGGGAACTAATGAAAAACTGTTTTTT; CDR3: CASSFQTRGTNEKLFF
D: NA; J: TRBJ1-2; length: 14; V: TRBV5-4; size: NA; DNA: TGTGCCAGCAGCATCCAGGGTGCCTTCTATGGCTACACCTTC; CDR3: CASSIQGAFYGYTF
D: NA; J: TRBJ2-7; length: 14; V: TRBV6-1; size: NA; DNA: TGTGCCAGCAGTGAATTGCCCCGCTCTCGGGAGCAGTACTTC; CDR3: CASSELPRSREQYF
D: NA; J: TRBJ1-5; length: 15; V: TRBV5-8; size: NA; DNA: TGTGCCAGCAGACCACTGGGGGGAGGACATCAGCCCCAGCATTTT; CDR3: CASRPLGGGHQPQHF